This TCR beta chain is drawn from a study of blood T cell repertoires in COVID-19. Study summary: In each case, the material was cDNA or gDNA derived from T cells, B-cell-depleted T cells, or PBMCs.

Sequencing used immunoSEQ multiplex PCR; TCRdb keeps in-frame clones, though not all of them. The table shows 200,000 to 250,000 clones, with 83% occurring only once. This CDR3 has 14 amino acids. Germline assignment: CDR1 ENHRY and CDR2 SYGVKD. Deletions cut 0 bases from V and 11 bases from J, with 11 bases between. The material sequenced was peripheral blood. This chain uses TRBV10-3 with TRBJ1-6; no firm D call. This clonotype was obtained from a woman in her thirties with COVID-19, enrolled during active disease. CDR3 in amino acids: CAISESEVGAPLHF. The CDR3 coding sequence is TGTGCCATCAGTGAGTCTGAGGTCGGGGCACCCCTCCACTTT.